This T cell receptor (beta chain) stems from a study of regulatory T cells in long-lasting Graves disease. Time point meaning: persistent/refractory GD, antithyroid drugs over 5 years with positive TRAb. PBMCs were the source of the RNA used for TCR sequencing. Libraries of TCR beta came from iRepertoire HTBI primers plus Arm-PCR of CDR3 regions. TCRdb re-analysed the multiplex PCR reads in MiXCR, keeping a single row per CDR3 protein. The repertoire holds fewer than 550,000 distinct CDR3 sequences, 20% to 25% seen once, with over 6% in the top ten. The CDR3 consists of 17 residues. The V gene's germline CDR1 is SEHNR and CDR2 FQNEAQ (reference sequence). V shed 0 bases and J shed 1 base, with 15 bases lying between them. This clonotype was found many times. No antigen is known for it. Findings and limits, study-wide: Peripheral blood was the sole material, not thyroid tissue.

The sequences come from peripheral blood mononuclear cells (PBMCs), collected when the disease was refractory, from a patient treated with antithyroid drugs. The receptor was isolated from a female donor with Graves disease. The genes are TRBV7-9 and TRBJ2-5; no clear D. The CDR3 nucleotides are TGTGCCAGCAGCTTAGCTTCGGCCCTAGAGAGCCAAGAGACCCAGTACTTC. Amino acid sequence: CASSLASALESQETQYF.